The clone carrying this TCR beta chain turned up a few times. These data come from a study of patients and donors after allogeneic stem cell transplantation. One entry per CDR3 protein results from TCRdb running MiXCR on the RT-PCR reads. The repertoire holds 150,000 to 200,000 distinct CDR3 sequences, about a quarter seen once, with roughly 26% in the top ten. J lost 0 bases, V lost 5 bases, and 3 bases had no gene match. CDR3 size: 15 residues. Germline assignment: CDR1 MNHNY and CDR2 SVGAGI (reference sequence). The chain employs TRBV6-6 and TRBJ2-4; TRBD1 matches at 8 bases. Sequencing used blood, either unsorted or a sorted T cell fraction (not recorded which). The receptor was derived from a human donor who was either an allogeneic HSCT recipient or a stem cell or donor lymphocyte infusion donor (not recorded which). It is not recorded whose cells these are; they may come from a transplant donor. The CDR3 DNA sequence: TGTGCCAGCAGTCCCGGGACAGGAGCCAAAAACATTCAGTACTTC. As protein: CASSPGTGAKNIQYF.